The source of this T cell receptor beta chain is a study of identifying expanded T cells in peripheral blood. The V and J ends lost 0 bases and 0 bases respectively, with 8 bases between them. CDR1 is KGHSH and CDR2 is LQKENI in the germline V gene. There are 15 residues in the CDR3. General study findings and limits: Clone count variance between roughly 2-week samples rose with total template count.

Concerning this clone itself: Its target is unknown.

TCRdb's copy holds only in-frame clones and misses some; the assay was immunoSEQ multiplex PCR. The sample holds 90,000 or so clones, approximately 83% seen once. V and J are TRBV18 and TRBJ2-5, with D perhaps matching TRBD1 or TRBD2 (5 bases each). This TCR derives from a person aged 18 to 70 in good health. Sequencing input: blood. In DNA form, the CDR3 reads TGTGCCAGCTCACCACCGGGGACGTACCAAGAGACCCAGTACTTC. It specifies CASSPPGTYQETQYF.